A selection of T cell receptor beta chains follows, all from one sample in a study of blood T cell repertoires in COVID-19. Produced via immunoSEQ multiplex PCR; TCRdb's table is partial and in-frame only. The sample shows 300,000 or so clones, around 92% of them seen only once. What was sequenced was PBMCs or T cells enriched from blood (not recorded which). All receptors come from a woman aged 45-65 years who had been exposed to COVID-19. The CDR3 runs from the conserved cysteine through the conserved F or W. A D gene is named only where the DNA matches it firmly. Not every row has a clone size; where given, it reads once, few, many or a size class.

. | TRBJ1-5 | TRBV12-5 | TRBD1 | CASVGTDSFNQPQHF | TGTGCTAGTGTCGGGACAGACTCTTTCAATCAGCCCCAGCATTTT
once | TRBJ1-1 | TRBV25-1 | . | CASSPPDSATEAFF | TGTGCCAGCAGTCCCCCGGACAGTGCCACTGAAGCTTTCTTT
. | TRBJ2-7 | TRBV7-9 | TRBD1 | CASSRRDREGEQYF | TGTGCCAGCAGCAGACGGGACAGGGAAGGAGAGCAGTACTTC
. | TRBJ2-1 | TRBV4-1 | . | CASSQLGAGVNEQFF | TGCGCCAGCAGCCAACTGGGGGCGGGTGTGAATGAGCAGTTCTTC
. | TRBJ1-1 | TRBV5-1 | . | CASSLRGNTEAFF | TGCGCCAGCAGCCTCAGGGGGAACACTGAAGCTTTCTTT
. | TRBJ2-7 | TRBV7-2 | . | CASSPGTPYEQYF | TGTGCCAGCAGCCCAGGGACACCGTACGAGCAGTACTTC
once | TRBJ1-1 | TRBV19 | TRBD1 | CASSVSPTGTGLPEAFF | TGTGCCAGTAGTGTCTCGCCAACCGGGACAGGGCTCCCGGAGGCTTTCTTT
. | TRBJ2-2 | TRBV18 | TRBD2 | CASSKGLPNTGELFF | TGTGCCAGCTCGAAGGGACTACCGAACACCGGGGAGCTGTTTTTT
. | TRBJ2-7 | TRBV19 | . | CASSMRGSYEQYF | TGTGCCAGTAGTATGCGGGGTTCCTACGAGCAGTACTTC
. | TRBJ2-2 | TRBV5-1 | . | CASSFDRGGPPGELFF | TGCGCCAGCAGCTTTGATCGCGGGGGCCCTCCCGGGGAGCTGTTTTTT
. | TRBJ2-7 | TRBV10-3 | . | CAISDGGKLYEQYF | TGTGCCATCAGTGATGGGGGGAAACTTTACGAGCAGTACTTC
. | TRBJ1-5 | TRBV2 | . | CASRKAVAASQPQHF | TGTGCCAGCAGGAAGGCGGTGGCAGCTAGCCAGCCCCAGCATTTT
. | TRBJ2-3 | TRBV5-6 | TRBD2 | CASSLGLAEYTDTQYF | TGTGCCAGCAGCCTGGGACTAGCGGAATACACAGATACGCAGTATTTT
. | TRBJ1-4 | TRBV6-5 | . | CASKQGGGYAEKLFF | TGTGCCAGCAAACAGGGCGGTGGGTACGCGGAAAAACTGTTTTTT
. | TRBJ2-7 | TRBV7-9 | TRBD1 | CASSDRAEYYEQYF | TGTGCCAGCAGCGACAGGGCCGAGTACTACGAGCAGTACTTC
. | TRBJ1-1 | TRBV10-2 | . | CASSLRNLNTEAFF | TGCGCCAGCAGTCTCAGAAATTTGAACACTGAAGCTTTCTTT
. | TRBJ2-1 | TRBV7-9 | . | CASRLGAAPYNEQFF | TGTGCCAGCAGGTTGGGAGCGGCCCCATACAATGAGCAGTTCTTC
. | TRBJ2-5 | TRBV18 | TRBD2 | CASSPLPTSRRGGGETQYF | TGTGCCAGCTCACCCCTCCCAACCTCGAGACGCGGGGGAGGAGAGACCCAGTACTTC
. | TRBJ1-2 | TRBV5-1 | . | CASSLGEGYGYTF | TGCGCCAGCAGCTTGGGGGAGGGCTATGGCTACACCTTC
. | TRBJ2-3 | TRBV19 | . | CASSIGRGPDTQYF | TGTGCCAGTAGTATAGGCCGAGGTCCAGATACGCAGTATTTT
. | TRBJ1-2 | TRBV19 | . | CASRSTSGSYTF | TGTGCCAGTAGGTCCACAAGCGGCAGCTACACCTTC
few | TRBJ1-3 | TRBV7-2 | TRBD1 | CASSSDRASENTIYF | TGTGCCAGCAGCTCTGACAGGGCCTCGGAAAACACCATATATTTT
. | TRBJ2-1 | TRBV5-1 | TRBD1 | CASSLALPRDRGAYNEQFF | TGCGCCAGCAGCTTGGCCCTACCCCGCGACAGGGGAGCCTACAATGAGCAGTTCTTC
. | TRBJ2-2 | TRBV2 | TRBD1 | CASRKDRRNTGELFF | TGTGCCAGCAGGAAGGACAGGCGGAACACCGGGGAGCTGTTTTTT